This T cell receptor beta chain was identified in a study of T cell changes during pregnancy in multiple sclerosis. Profiled with immunoSEQ multiplex PCR; TCRdb holds only in-frame clones, not every one. The table lists approximately 99,000 clones, 93% of them singletons. The CDR3 runs 13 residues. V was clipped by 4 bases and J by 7 bases; unmatched bases: 8. CDR1 is GTSNPN, CDR2 SVGIG, per germline (reference sequence). The input for sequencing was peripheral blood, taken after pregnancy. V and J are TRBV30 and TRBJ1-2; 8 bases match TRBD1. The TCR comes from a female donor with multiple sclerosis, enrolled in a pregnancy study. The CDR3 nucleotides read TGTGCCTGGACGGAGACAGGGGTAGGTGGCTACACCTTC. As protein: CAWTETGVGGYTF.